This T cell receptor (beta chain) was obtained from a study of T cell repertoires in cytomegalovirus infection. Whole-study context: It can be stated that public TCR beta signatures indicated CMV infection as well as a matching HLA type. Study-level results: People with CMV and the relevant HLA were identified by cumulative public TCR beta family frequency.

To note about this clonotype: Antigen: not known.

One entry per CDR3 protein results from TCRdb running MiXCR on the reads. The sample lists 640,000 or so distinct CDR3 sequences, roughly 33% occurring once. The CDR3 loop spans 13 amino acids. Germline V gene data show CDR1 as SGHVT and CDR2 as SQSDAQ. The germline V and J ends were trimmed by 4 bases and 5 bases, with 9 bases remaining between them. The specimen was cultured PBMCs, collected from culture after CMV antigen stimulation. The chain is built from TRBV7-4 and TRBJ1-5; no clear D gene. This sequence originates from a human donor in good health (CMV status not recorded). Some clones in this sample may be carry-over from other donors' samples. CDR3 DNA: TGTGCCAGCAGCTCCAGCGATTATCAGCCCCAGCATTTT. It specifies CASSSSDYQPQHF.